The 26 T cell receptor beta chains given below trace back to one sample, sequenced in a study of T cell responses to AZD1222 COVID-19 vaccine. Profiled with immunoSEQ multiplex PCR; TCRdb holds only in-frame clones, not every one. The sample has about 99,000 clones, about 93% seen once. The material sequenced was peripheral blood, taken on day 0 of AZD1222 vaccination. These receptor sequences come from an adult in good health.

CDR3 sequence: CASSLRRVHEQYF. In nucleotides, the CDR3 is TGTGCCAGCAGCCTGCGGAGGGTCCACGAGCAGTACTTC. The J gene is TRBJ2-7, the V gene TRBV11-3, with a possible D match to TRBD2 (6 bases). With 5 bases removed from V and 5 bases from J, the gap between germline ends came to 13 bases. The germline CDR1 and CDR2 sequences are SGHNT and YENEEA. The CDR3 totals 13 residues.

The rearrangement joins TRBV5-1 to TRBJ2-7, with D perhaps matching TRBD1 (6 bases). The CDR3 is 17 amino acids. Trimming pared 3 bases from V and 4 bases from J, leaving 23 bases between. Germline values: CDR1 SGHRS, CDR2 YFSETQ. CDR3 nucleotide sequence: TGCGCCAGCAGCTACTACTCAGGGGTCACACCGGGGTACGAGCAGTACTTC. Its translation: CASSYYSGVTPGYEQYF.

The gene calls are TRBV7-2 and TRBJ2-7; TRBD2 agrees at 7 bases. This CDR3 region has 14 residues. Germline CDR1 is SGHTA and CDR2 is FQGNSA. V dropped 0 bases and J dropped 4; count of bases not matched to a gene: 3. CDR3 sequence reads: CASSLAGGVYEQYF. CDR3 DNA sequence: TGTGCCAGCAGCTTAGCGGGAGGGGTATACGAGCAGTACTTC.

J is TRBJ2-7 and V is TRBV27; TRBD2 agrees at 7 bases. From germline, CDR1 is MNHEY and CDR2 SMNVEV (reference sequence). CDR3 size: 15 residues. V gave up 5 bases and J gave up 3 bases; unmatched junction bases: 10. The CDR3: CASSLTSAGDYEQYF. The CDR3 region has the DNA TGTGCCAGCAGTCTGACCTCGGCGGGAGACTACGAGCAGTACTTC.

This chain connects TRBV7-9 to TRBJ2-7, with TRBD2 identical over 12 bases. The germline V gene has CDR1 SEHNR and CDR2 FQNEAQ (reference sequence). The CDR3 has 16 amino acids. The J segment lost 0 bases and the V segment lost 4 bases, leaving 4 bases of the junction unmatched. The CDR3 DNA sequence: TGTGCCAGCAGCTCTAGACTAGCGGGAGACTCCTACGAGCAGTACTTC. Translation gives CASSSRLAGDSYEQYF.

The CDR3 protein is CASSYRLAGIDTQYF. CDR3 in DNA: TGTGCCAGCAGCTACCGACTAGCGGGGATAGATACGCAGTATTTT. The rearrangement joins TRBV7-2 to TRBJ2-3, with 11 bases lining up with TRBD2. CDR1 and CDR2 from the germline V gene are SGHTA and FQGNSA. J gave up 5 bases and V 4 bases, and 5 bases lay outside the gene matches. CDR3 length: 15 residues.

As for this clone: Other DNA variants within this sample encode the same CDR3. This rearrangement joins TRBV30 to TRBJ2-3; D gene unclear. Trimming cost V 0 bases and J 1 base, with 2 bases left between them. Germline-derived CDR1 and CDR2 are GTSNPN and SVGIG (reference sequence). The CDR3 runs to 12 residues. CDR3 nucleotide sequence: TGTGCCTGGAGTGTAGGCACAGATACGCAGTATTTT. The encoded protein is CAWSVGTDTQYF.

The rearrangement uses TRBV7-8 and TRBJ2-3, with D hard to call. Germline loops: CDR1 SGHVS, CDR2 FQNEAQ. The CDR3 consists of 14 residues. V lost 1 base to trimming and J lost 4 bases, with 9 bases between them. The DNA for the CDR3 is TGTGCCAGCAGCTTAGGCAGCTACGCAGATACGCAGTATTTT. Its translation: CASSLGSYADTQYF. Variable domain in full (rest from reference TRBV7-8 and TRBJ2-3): GAGVSQSPRYKVAKRGQDVALRCDPISGHVSLFWYQQALGQGPEFLTYFQNEAQLDKSGLPSDRFFAERPEGSVSTLKIQRTQQEDSAVYLCASSLGSYADTQYFGPGTRLTVL.

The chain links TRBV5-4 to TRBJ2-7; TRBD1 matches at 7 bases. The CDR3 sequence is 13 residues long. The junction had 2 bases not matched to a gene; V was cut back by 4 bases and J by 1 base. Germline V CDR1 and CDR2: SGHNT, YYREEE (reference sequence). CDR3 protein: CASSLDRSYEQYF. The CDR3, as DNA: TGTGCCAGCAGCCTGGACAGGTCCTACGAGCAGTACTTC.

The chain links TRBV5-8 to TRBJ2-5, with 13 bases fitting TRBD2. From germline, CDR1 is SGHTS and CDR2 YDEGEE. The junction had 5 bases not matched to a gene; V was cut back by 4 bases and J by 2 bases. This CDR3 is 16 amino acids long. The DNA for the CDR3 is TGTGCCAGCAGCCCCAAGACTAGCGGGAGGCAAGAGACCCAGTACTTC. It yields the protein CASSPKTSGRQETQYF.

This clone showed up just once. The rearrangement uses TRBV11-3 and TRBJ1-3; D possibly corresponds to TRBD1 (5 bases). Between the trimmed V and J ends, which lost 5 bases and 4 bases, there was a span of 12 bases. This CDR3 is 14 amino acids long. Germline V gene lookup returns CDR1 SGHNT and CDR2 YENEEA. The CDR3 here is CASSLRQRGNTIYF. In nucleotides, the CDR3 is TGTGCCAGCAGCCTAAGACAGCGAGGAAACACCATATATTTT. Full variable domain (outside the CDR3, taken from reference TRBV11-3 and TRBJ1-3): EAGVVQSPRYKIIEKKQPVAFWCNPISGHNTLYWYLQNLGQGPELLIRYENEEAVDDSQLPKDRFSAERLKGVDSTLKIQPAELGDSAVYLCASSLRQRGNTIYFGEGSWLTVV.

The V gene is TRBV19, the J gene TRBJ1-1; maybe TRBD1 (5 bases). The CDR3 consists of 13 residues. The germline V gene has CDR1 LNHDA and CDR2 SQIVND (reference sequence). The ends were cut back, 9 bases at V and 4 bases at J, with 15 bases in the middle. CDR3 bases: TGTGCCAGCGCCCGGGGGGGTAGCACTGAAGCTTTCTTT. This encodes CASARGGSTEAFF.

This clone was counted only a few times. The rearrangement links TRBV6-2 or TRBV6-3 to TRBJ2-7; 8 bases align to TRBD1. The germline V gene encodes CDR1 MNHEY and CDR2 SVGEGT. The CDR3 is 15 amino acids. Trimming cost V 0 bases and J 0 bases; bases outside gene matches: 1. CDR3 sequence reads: CASSYSGTGSYEQYF. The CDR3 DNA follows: TGTGCCAGCAGTTACTCGGGGACAGGCTCCTACGAGCAGTACTTC.

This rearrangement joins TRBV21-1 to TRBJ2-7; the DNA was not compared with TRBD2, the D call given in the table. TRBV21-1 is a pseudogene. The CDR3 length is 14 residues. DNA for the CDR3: TGTGCCAGCAGCAAAGATGAGGCCACCTACGAGCAGTACTTC. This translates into CASSKDEATYEQYF.

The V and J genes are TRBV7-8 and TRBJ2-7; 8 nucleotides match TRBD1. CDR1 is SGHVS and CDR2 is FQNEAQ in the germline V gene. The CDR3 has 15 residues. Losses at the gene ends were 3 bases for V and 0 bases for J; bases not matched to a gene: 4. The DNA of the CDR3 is TGTGCCAGCAGCTTCCGGGACAGGAGCTCCTACGAGCAGTACTTC. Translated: CASSFRDRSSYEQYF.

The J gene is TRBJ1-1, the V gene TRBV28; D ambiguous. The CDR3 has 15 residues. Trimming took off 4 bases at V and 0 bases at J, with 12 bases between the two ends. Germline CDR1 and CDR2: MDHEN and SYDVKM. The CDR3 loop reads CASSSRGGMNTEAFF. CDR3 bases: TGTGCCAGCAGTTCCCGGGGAGGGATGAACACTGAAGCTTTCTTT.

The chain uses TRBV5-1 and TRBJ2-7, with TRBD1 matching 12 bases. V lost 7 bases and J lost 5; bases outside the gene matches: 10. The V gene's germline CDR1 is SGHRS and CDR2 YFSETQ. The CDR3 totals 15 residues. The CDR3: CASCTGTGGFDEQYF. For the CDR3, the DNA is TGCGCCAGCTGTACCGGGACAGGGGGCTTCGACGAGCAGTACTTC.

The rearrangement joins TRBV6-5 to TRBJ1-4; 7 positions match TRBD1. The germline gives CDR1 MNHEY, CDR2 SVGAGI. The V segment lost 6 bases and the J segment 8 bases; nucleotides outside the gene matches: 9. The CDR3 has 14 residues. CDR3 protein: CASSPDRVREKLFF. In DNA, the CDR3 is TGTGCCAGCAGCCCAGACAGGGTACGAGAAAAACTGTTTTTT.

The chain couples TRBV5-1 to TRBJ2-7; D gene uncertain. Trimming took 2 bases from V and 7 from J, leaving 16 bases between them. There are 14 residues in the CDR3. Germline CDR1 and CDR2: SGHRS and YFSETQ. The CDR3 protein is CASSFGESPSEQYF. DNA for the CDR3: TGCGCCAGCAGCTTTGGGGAAAGTCCCTCAGAGCAGTACTTC.

Here the CDR3 DNA reads TGTGCCAGCAGTCCTAGCAGGGTCTCCTACGAGCAGTACTTC. Its protein product is CASSPSRVSYEQYF. The chain carries TRBV27 and TRBJ2-7, with D tentatively TRBD1 or TRBD2 (5 bases each). The CDR3 consists of 14 residues. Trimming removed 5 bases from V and 0 bases from J, with 11 bases in between. The germline V gene encodes CDR1 MNHEY and CDR2 SMNVEV (reference sequence).

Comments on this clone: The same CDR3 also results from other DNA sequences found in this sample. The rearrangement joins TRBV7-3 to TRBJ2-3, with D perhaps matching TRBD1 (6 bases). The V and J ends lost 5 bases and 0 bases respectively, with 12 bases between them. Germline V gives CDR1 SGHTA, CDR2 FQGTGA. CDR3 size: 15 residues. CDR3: CASSPLGQSTDTQYF. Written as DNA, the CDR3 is TGTGCCAGCAGCCCCCTAGGACAGAGCACAGATACGCAGTATTTT.

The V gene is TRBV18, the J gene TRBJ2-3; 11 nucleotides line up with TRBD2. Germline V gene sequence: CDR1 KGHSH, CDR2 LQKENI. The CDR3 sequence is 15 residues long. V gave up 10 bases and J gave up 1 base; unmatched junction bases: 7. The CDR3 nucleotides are TGTGCCACCCGGCCTAGCGGGAGGCGCACAGATACGCAGTATTTT. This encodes CATRPSGRRTDTQYF.

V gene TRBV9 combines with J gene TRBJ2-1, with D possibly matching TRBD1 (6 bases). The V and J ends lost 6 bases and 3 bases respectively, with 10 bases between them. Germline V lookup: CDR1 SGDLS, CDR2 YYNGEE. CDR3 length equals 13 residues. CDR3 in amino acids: CASTRDNYNEQFF. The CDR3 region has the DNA TGTGCCAGCACCCGGGACAACTACAATGAGCAGTTCTTC.

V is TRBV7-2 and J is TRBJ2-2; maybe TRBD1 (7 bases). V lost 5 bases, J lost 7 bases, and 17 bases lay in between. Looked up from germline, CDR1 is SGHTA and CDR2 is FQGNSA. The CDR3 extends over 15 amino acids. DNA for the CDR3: TGTGCCAGCAGCCCTTGGAGGGGGCCTGGCGGGGAGCTGTTTTTT. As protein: CASSPWRGPGGELFF.

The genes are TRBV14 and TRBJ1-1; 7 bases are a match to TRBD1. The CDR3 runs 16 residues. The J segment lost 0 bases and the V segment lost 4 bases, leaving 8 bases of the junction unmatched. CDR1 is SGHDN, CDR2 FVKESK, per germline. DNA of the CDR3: TGTGCCAGCAGCCTTCGTCCTGGACAGGTGAACACTGAAGCTTTCTTT. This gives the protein CASSLRPGQVNTEAFF.

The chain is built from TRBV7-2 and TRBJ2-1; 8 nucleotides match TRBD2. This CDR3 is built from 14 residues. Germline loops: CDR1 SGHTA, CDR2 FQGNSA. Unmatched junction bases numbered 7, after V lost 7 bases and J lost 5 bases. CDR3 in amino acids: CASTRGLDDNEQFF. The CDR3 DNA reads TGTGCCAGCACTAGGGGACTAGACGACAATGAGCAGTTCTTC.